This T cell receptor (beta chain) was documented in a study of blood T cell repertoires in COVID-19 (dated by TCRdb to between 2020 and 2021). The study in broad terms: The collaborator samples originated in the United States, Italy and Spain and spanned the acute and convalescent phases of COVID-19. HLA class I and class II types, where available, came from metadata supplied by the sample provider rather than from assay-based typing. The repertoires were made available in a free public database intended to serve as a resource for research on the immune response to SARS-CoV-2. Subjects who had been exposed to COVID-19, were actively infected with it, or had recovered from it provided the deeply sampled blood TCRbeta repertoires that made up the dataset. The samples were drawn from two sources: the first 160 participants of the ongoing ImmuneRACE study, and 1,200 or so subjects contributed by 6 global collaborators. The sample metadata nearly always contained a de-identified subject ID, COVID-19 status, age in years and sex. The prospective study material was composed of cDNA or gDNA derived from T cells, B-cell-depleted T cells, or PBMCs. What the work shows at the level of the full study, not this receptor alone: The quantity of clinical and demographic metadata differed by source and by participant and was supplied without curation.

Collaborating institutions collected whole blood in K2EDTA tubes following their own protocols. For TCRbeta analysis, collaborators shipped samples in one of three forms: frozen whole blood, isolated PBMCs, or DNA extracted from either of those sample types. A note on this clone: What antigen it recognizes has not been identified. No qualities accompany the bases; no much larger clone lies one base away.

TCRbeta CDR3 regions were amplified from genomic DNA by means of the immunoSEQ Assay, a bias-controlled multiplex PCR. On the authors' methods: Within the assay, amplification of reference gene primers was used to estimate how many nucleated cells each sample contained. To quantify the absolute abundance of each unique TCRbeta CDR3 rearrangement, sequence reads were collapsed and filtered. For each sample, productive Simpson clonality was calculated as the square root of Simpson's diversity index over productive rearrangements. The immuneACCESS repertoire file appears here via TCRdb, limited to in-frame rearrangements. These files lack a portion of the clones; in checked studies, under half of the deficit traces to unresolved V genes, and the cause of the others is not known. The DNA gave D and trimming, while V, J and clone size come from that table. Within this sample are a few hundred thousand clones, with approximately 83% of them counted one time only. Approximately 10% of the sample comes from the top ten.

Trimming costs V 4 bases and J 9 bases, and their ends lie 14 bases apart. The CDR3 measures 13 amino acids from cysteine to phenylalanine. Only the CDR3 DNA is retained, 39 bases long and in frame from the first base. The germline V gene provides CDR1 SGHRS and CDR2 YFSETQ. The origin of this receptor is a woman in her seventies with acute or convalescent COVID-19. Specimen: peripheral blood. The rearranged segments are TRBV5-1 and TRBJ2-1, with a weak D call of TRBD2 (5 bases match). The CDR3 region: CASSLQLAGEQFF. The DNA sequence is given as TGCGCCAGCAGCCTCCAGCTAGCAGGTGAGCAGTTCTTC.